Presented here are 14 T cell receptor beta chains from one specimen sequenced in a study of T cell repertoires in cytomegalovirus infection. Each CDR3 protein is one row after TCRdb ran MiXCR on the reads. The top ten hold around an eighth of the sample, which has some 920,000 distinct CDR3 sequences, approximately 31% seen once. The antigens these receptors bind are not known. Here the sequenced sample was cultured CD8+ T cells from PBMCs, taken from culture after CMV antigen stimulation. The source of these receptors is a human donor in good health (CMV status not recorded). Some clones in this sample may be carry-over from other donors' samples.

The chain couples TRBV5-4 to TRBJ2-2, with D possibly matching TRBD2 (5 bases). Between the trimmed V and J ends, which lost 10 bases and 4 bases, there was a span of 32 bases. The CDR3 runs to 19 residues. Germline lookup yields CDR1 SGHNT and CDR2 YYREEE (reference sequence). The CDR3 DNA sequence: TGTGCCCACAGCAACCCTGGGCCGGGGATTACACAGACCACCGGGGAGCTGTTTTTT. Translating it yields CAHSNPGPGITQTTGELFF.

The chain combines TRBV27 with TRBJ1-1; D might be TRBD1 (5 bases). CDR3 length: 12 amino acids. Germline V CDR1 and CDR2: MNHEY, SMNVEV (reference sequence). V shed 8 bases and J shed 11 bases, with 18 bases lying between them. The CDR3 nucleotides are TGTGCCAGCTCTCTCGGCCCACGGGGCGCTTTCTTT. Its translation: CASSLGPRGAFF.

The J gene is TRBJ2-5, the V gene TRBV12-3 or TRBV12-4; a possible D gene is TRBD2 (5 bases). The CDR3 sequence is 14 residues long. Trimming shortened V by 3 bases and J by 5 bases, and 13 bases separated the two germline ends. This CDR3 reads CASSLDQAGETQYF. The CDR3 DNA reads TGTGCCAGCAGTTTGGATCAGGCGGGCGAGACCCAGTACTTC.

The J gene is TRBJ2-1, the V gene TRBV27, with a tentative D call TRBD1 (6 bases). In germline, CDR1 is MNHEY, CDR2 SMNVEV (reference sequence). The V and J ends lost 5 bases and 4 bases respectively, with 18 bases between them. This CDR3 is built from 16 residues. The CDR3 spells CASSQKPGAGYNEQFF. The CDR3 DNA is TGTGCCAGCAGTCAAAAACCAGGGGCAGGGTACAATGAGCAGTTCTTC.

CDR3 protein: CASSSHRMDDEQYF. CDR3 in DNA: TGTGCCAGCAGTTCCCACAGGATGGATGACGAGCAGTACTTC. The chain has TRBV27 and TRBJ2-7, with D maybe TRBD1 (5 bases). The CDR3 has 14 amino acids. Germline CDR1 and CDR2: MNHEY and SMNVEV (reference sequence). Deletions cut 4 bases from V and 5 bases from J, with 15 bases between.

The chain links TRBV9 to TRBJ1-2; D unclear. From germline, CDR1 is SGDLS and CDR2 YYNGEE. The CDR3 consists of 11 residues. Trimming took 4 bases from V and 7 from J, leaving 8 bases between them. The CDR3 reads CASSPHPGYTF. The CDR3 DNA is TGTGCCAGCAGCCCTCATCCTGGCTACACCTTC. The complete variable domain, with remaining parts taken from reference TRBV9 and TRBJ1-2, reads DSGVTQTPKHLITATGQRVTLRCSPRSGDLSVYWYQQSLDQGLQFLIQYYNGEERAKGNILERFSAQQFPDLHSELNLSSLELGDSALYFCASSPHPGYTFGSGTRLTVV.

The V call is TRBV12-3 or TRBV12-4, the J call TRBJ2-2; maybe TRBD1 (6 bases). Between the trimmed V and J ends, which lost 7 bases and 4 bases, there was a span of 16 bases. The length of the CDR3 is 15 residues. Here the CDR3 DNA reads TGTGCCAGCATTGGTGACAGGAGGACCACCGGGGAGCTGTTTTTT. This encodes CASIGDRRTTGELFF.

The genes are TRBV7-9 and TRBJ1-1, with 7 bases matching TRBD1. V was clipped by 5 bases and J by 4 bases; unmatched bases: 13. This CDR3 spans 16 amino acids. Per the germline V gene, CDR1 is SEHNR and CDR2 is FQNEAQ (reference sequence). CDR3 sequence reads: CASSPTPRGPGTEAFF. In DNA form, the CDR3 reads TGTGCCAGCAGCCCAACCCCAAGGGGGCCGGGCACTGAAGCTTTCTTT. The complete variable domain, with remaining parts taken from reference TRBV7-9 and TRBJ1-1, reads DTGVSQNPRHKITKRGQNVTFRCDPISEHNRLYWYRQTLGQGPEFLTYFQNEAQLEKSRLLSDRFSAERPKGSFSTLEIQRTEQGDSAMYLCASSPTPRGPGTEAFFGQGTRLTVV.

The chain is built from TRBV27 and TRBJ2-1; D not certain. The V and J ends lost 3 bases and 10 bases respectively, with 7 bases between them. In germline, CDR1 is MNHEY, CDR2 SMNVEV (reference sequence). The CDR3 length is 11 residues. The CDR3 DNA follows: TGTGCCAGCAGTTTTAGTAGCGAGCAGTTCTTC. Translation gives CASSFSSEQFF.

This clonotype was detected a few times. V usage is TRBV7-2 and J usage is TRBJ1-5, with a possible D match to TRBD1 (6 bases). Trimming removed 4 bases at V and 7 bases at J, with 17 bases between. CDR3 length: 15 residues. Germline CDR1 is SGHTA and CDR2 is FQGNSA. CDR3 region: CASSYTQGFGQPQHF. The DNA for the CDR3 is TGTGCCAGCAGCTATACACAGGGATTTGGGCAGCCCCAGCATTTT.

The sample holds many counts of this clonotype. The genes are TRBV27 and TRBJ2-6; D remains ambiguous. CDR3 length: 15 amino acids. V was trimmed by 6 bases and J by 0 bases, leaving 9 bases between them. The germline V gene has CDR1 MNHEY and CDR2 SMNVEV (reference sequence). Here the CDR3 DNA reads TGTGCCAGCAGCCAGACCAGCTCTGGGGCCAACGTCCTGACTTTC. Amino acids: CASSQTSSGANVLTF.

This clonotype appeared a few times. The chain employs TRBV9 and TRBJ2-1; perhaps TRBD1 as D (5 bases). The ends were cut back, 1 base at V and 2 bases at J, with 10 bases in the middle. This CDR3 is built from 15 residues. Germline V gene sequence: CDR1 SGDLS, CDR2 YYNGEE. The CDR3 DNA sequence: TGTGCCAGCAGCGTAAACCAGGGCACCTACAATGAGCAGTTCTTC. Protein product: CASSVNQGTYNEQFF.

The chain joins TRBV27 to TRBJ2-1; 8 bases are shared with TRBD2. Germline V CDR1 and CDR2: MNHEY, SMNVEV (reference sequence). The ends lost 4 bases at V and 1 base at J; junction bases unmatched: 3. CDR3 length: 15 residues. CDR3 amino acids: CASSSVAGSYNEQFF. In DNA form, the CDR3 reads TGTGCCAGCAGTTCCGTAGCGGGATCCTACAATGAGCAGTTCTTC.

The DNA of the CDR3 is TGTGCCAGCAGCATAAAAAGGACAGGGTGGACTGAAGCTTTCTTT. Amino acid sequence: CASSIKRTGWTEAFF. The rearrangement joins TRBV6-1 to TRBJ1-1, with 8 nucleotides matching TRBD1. In germline, CDR1 is MNHNS, CDR2 SASEGT. This CDR3 has 15 residues. J gave up 5 bases and V 6 bases, and 11 bases lay outside the gene matches.